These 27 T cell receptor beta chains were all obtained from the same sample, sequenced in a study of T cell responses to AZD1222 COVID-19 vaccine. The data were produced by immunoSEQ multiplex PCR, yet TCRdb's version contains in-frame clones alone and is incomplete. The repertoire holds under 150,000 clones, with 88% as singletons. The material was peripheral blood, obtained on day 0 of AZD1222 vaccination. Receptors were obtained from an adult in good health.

DNA of the CDR3: TGTGCCAGCAGATCCGGGGGTATCCCCGAGCAGTACTTC. This encodes CASRSGGIPEQYF. The rearrangement uses TRBV12-3 or TRBV12-4 and TRBJ2-7; perhaps TRBD2 as D (6 bases). Trimming pared 6 bases from V and 6 bases from J, leaving 15 bases between. This CDR3 spans 13 amino acids.

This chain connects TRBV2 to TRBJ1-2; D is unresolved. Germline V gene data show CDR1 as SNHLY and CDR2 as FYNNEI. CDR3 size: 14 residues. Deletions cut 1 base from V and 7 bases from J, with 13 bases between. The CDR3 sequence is CASSEDRFLGGYTF. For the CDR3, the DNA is TGTGCCAGCAGTGAAGATAGGTTTTTGGGTGGCTACACCTTC.

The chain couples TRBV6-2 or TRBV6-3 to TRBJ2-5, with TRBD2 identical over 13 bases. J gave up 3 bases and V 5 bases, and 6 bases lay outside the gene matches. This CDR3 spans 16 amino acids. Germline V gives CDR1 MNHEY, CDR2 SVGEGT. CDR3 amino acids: CASSASGTSGKETQYF. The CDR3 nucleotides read TGTGCCAGCAGTGCGTCCGGGACTAGCGGGAAAGAGACCCAGTACTTC.

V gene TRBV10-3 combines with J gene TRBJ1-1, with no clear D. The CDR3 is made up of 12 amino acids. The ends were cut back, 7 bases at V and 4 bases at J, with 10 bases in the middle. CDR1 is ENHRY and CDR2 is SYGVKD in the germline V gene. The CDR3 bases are TGTGCCATCAACTCCCCGGGCACTGAAGCTTTCTTT. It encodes CAINSPGTEAFF.

The CDR3 DNA is TGTGCCAGCAGTTTTCGTGCGAGGGAGGATGGCTACACCTTC. Translating it yields CASSFRAREDGYTF. V gene TRBV27 combines with J gene TRBJ1-2; the D is unclear. Germline V gene data show CDR1 as MNHEY and CDR2 as SMNVEV (reference sequence). The V end was cut by 3 bases, the J end by 6 bases, with 14 bases between. The CDR3 runs 14 residues.

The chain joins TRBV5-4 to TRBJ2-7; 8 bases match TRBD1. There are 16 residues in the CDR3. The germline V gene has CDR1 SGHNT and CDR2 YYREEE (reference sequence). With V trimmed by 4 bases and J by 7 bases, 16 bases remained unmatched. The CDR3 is CASSPRQRQGMGEQYF. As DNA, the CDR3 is TGTGCCAGCAGCCCCCGGCAGAGACAGGGGATGGGGGAGCAGTACTTC.

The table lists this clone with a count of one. DNA for the CDR3: TGTGCCAGCAGCCCCTTCGTACAGCCCCAGCATTTT. Residues: CASSPFVQPQHF. This chain uses TRBV6-5 with TRBJ1-5, with D hard to call. Germline V gene lookup returns CDR1 MNHEY and CDR2 SVGAGI. The CDR3 has 12 residues. The V end was cut by 6 bases, the J end by 7 bases, with 10 bases between.

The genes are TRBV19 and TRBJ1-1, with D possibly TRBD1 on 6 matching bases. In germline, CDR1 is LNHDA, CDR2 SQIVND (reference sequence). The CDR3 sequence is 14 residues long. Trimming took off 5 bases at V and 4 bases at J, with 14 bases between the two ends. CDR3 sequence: CASSGLQGITEAFF. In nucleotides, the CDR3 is TGTGCCAGTAGTGGCTTACAGGGCATCACTGAAGCTTTCTTT.

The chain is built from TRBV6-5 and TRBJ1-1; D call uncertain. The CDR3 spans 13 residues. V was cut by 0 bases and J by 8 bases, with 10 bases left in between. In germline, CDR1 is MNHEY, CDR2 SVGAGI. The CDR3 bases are TGTGCCAGCAGTTACTCGATTCGCCAGGAAGCTTTCTTT. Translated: CASSYSIRQEAFF.

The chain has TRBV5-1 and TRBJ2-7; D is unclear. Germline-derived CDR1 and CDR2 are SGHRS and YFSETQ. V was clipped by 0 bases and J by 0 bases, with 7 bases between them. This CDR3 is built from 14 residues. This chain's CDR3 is CASSLDGVSYEQYF. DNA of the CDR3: TGCGCCAGCAGCTTGGACGGCGTCTCCTACGAGCAGTACTTC. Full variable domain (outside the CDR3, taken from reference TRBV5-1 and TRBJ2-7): KAGVTQTPRYLIKTRGQQVTLSCSPISGHRSVSWYQQTPGQGLQFLFEYFSETQRNKGNFPGRFSGRQFSNSRSEMNVSTLELGDSALYLCASSLDGVSYEQYFGPGTRLTVT.

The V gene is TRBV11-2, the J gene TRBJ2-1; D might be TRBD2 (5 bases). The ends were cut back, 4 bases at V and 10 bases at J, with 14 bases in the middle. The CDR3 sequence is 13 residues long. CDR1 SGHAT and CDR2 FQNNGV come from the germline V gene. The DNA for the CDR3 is TGTGCCAGCAGCTCCGTACTAGAGGGCGAGCAGTTCTTC. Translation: CASSSVLEGEQFF.

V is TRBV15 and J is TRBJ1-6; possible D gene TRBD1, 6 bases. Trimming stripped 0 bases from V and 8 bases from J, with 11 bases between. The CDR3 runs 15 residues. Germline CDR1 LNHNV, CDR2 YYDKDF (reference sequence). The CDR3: CATSRDRGPDSPLHF. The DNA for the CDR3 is TGTGCCACCAGCAGAGACAGGGGCCCCGATTCACCCCTCCACTTT.

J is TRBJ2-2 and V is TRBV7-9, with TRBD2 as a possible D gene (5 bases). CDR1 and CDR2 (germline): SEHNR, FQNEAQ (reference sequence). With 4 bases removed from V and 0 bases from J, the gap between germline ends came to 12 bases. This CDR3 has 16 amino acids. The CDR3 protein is CASSSLPGSNTGELFF. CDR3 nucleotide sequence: TGTGCCAGCAGCTCACTACCGGGATCGAACACCGGGGAGCTGTTTTTT. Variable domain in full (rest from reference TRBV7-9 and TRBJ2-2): DTGVSQNPRHKITKRGQNVTFRCDPISEHNRLYWYRQTLGQGPEFLTYFQNEAQLEKSRLLSDRFSAERPKGSFSTLEIQRTEQGDSAMYLCASSSLPGSNTGELFFGEGSRLTVL.

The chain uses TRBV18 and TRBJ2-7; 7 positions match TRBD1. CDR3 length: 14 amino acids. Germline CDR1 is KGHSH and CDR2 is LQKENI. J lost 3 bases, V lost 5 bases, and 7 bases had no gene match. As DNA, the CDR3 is TGTGCCAGCTCAGCGGACAGGATACGCTACGAGCAGTACTTC. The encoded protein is CASSADRIRYEQYF. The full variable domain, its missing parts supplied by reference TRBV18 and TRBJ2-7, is NAGVMQNPRHLVRRRGQEARLRCSPMKGHSHVYWYRQLPEEGLKFMVYLQKENIIDESGMPKERFSAEFPKEGPSILRIQQVVRGDSAAYFCASSADRIRYEQYFGPGTRLTVT.

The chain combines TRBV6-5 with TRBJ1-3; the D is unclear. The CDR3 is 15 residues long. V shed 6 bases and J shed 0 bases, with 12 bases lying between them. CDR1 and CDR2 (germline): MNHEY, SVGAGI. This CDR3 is CASSRGGNSGNTIYF. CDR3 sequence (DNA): TGTGCCAGCAGCCGTGGAGGGAACTCTGGAAACACCATATATTTT.

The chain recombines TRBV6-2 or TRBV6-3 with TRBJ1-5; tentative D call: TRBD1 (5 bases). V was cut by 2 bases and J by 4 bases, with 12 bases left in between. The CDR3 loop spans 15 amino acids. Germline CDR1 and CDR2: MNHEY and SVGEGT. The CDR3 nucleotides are TGTGCCAGCAGTTACGGGGGAGGGGATAATCAGCCCCAGCATTTT. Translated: CASSYGGGDNQPQHF.

This chain's CDR3 is CASSHQGGAYGYTF. The CDR3 DNA follows: TGTGCCAGCAGCCACCAAGGGGGCGCCTATGGCTACACCTTC. This chain connects TRBV3-1 (or the pseudogene TRBV3-2) to TRBJ1-2, with 7 bases aligning to TRBD1. This CDR3 contains 14 residues. Trimming at V came to 3 bases and at J to 4 bases, leaving 5 bases not matched to a gene. CDR1 is LGHDT and CDR2 is YNNKEL in the germline V gene (reference sequence).

Written as DNA, the CDR3 is TGTGCCAGCAGCTCCTGGACTAGCGGGAGGCCCTACGAGCAGTACTTC. Amino acid sequence: CASSSWTSGRPYEQYF. The V and J genes are TRBV7-9 and TRBJ2-7; TRBD2 matches at 14 bases. CDR1 is SEHNR and CDR2 is FQNEAQ in the germline V gene (reference sequence). The V gene end was trimmed by 4 bases and the J gene end by 2 bases; junction bases not matched to a gene: 4. This CDR3 has 16 residues.

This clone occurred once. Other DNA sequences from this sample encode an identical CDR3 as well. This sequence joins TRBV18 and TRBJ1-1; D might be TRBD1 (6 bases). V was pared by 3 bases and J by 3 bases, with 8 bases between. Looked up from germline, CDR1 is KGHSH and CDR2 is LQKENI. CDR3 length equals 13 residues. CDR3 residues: CASSPSGDTEAFF. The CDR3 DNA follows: TGTGCCAGCTCACCGTCAGGGGACACTGAAGCTTTCTTT.

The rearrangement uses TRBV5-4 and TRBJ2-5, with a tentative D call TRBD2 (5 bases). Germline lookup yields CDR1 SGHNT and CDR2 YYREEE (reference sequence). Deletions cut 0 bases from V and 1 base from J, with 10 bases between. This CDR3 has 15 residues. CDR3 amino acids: CASSLESGIQETQYF. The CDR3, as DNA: TGTGCCAGCAGCTTGGAGTCCGGGATCCAAGAGACCCAGTACTTC.

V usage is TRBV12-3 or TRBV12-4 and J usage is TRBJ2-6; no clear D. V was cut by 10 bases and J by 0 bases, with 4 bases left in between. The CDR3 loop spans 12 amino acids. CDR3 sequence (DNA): TGTGCCATCGACTCTGGGGCCAACGTCCTGACTTTC. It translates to CAIDSGANVLTF.

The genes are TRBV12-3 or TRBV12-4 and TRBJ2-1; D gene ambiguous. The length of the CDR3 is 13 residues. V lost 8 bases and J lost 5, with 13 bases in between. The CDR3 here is CASRRPYDNEQFF. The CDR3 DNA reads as TGTGCCAGCCGCCGGCCATATGACAATGAGCAGTTCTTC.

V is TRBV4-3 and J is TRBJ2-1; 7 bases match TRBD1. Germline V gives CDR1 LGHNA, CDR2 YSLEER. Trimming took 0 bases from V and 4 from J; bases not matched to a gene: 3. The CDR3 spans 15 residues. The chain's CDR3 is CASSQDTQGYNEQFF. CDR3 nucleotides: TGCGCCAGCAGCCAAGATACACAGGGGTACAATGAGCAGTTCTTC.

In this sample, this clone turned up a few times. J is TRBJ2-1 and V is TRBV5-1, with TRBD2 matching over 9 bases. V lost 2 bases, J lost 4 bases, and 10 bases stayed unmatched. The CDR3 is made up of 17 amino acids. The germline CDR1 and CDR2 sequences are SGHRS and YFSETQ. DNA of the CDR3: TGCGCCAGCAGCTTTTCCCCTAGCGGGACCCTTTACAATGAGCAGTTCTTC. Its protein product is CASSFSPSGTLYNEQFF.

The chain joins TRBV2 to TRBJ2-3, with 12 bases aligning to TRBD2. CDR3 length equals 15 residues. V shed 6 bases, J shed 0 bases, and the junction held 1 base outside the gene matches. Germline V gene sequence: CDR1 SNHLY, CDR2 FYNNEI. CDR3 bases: TGTGCCAGCAGACTAGCGGGGGGCAGCACAGATACGCAGTATTTT. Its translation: CASRLAGGSTDTQYF.

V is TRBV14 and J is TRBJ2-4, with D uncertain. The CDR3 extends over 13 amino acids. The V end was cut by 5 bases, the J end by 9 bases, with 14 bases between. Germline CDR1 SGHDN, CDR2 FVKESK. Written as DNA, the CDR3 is TGTGCCAGCAGCGGTGGAGACGGCAGCATTCAGTACTTC. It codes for CASSGGDGSIQYF. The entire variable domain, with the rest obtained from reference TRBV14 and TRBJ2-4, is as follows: EAGVTQFPSHSVIEKGQTVTLRCDPISGHDNLYWYRRVMGKEIKFLLHFVKESKQDESGMPNNRFLAERTGGTYSTLKVQPAELEDSGVYFCASSGGDGSIQYFGAGTRLSVL.

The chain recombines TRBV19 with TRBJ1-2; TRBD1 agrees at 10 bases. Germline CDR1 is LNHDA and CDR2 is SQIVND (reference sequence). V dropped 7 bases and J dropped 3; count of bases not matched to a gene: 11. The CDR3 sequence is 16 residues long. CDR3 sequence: CASTPGQGSSDYGYTF. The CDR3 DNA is TGTGCCAGTACTCCGGGACAGGGGAGTTCCGACTATGGCTACACCTTC. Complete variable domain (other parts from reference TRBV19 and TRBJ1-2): DGGITQSPKYLFRKEGQNVTLSCEQNLNHDAMYWYRQDPGQGLRLIYYSQIVNDFQKGDIAEGYSVSREKKESFPLTVTSAQKNPTAFYLCASTPGQGSSDYGYTFGSGTRLTVV.